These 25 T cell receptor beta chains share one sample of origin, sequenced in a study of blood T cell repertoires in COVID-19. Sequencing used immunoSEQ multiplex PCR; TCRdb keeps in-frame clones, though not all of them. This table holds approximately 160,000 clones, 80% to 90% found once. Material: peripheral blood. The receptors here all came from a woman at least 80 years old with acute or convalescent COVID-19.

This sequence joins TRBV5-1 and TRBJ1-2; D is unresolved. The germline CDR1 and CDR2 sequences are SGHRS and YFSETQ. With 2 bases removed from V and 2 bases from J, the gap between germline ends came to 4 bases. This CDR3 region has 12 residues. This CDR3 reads CASSLENYGYTF. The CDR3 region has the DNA TGCGCCAGCAGCTTAGAGAACTATGGCTACACCTTC.

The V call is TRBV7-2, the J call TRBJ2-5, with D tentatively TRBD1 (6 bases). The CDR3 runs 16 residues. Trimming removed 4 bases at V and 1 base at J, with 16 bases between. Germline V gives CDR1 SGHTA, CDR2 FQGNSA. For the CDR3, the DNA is TGTGCCAGCAGCTCCCTACCGACAGGATCCCAAGAGACCCAGTACTTC. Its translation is CASSSLPTGSQETQYF. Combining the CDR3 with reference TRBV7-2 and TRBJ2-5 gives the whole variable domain GAGVSQSPSNKVTEKGKDVELRCDPISGHTALYWYRQSLGQGLEFLIYFQGNSAPDKSGLPSDRFSAERTGGSVSTLTIQRTQQEDSAVYLCASSSLPTGSQETQYFGPGTRLLVL.

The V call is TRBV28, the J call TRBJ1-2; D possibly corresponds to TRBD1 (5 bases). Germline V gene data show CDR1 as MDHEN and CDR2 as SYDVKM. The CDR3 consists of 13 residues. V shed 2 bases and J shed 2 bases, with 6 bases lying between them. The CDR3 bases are TGTGCCAGCAGTTTACGACAGAACTATGGCTACACCTTC. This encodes CASSLRQNYGYTF.

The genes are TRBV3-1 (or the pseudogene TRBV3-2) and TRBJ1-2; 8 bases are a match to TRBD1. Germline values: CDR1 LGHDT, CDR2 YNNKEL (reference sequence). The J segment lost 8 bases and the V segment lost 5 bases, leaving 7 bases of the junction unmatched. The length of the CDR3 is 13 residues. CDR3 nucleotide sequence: TGTGCCAGCAGCGAGGACAGGGCATCCGGCTACACCTTC. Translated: CASSEDRASGYTF.

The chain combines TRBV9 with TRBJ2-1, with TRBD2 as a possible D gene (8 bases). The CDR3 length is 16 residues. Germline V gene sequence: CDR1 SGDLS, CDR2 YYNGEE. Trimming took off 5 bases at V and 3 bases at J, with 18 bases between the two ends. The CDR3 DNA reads TGTGCCAGCAGTGGGTCGGGAGGGGGCGGCTACAATGAGCAGTTCTTC. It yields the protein CASSGSGGGGYNEQFF.

DNA for the CDR3: TGCGCCAGCAGCCATTTTCCGGGCCTAGCGGGGGGTAATGAGCAGTTCTTC. Protein: CASSHFPGLAGGNEQFF. This chain links TRBV4-3 with TRBJ2-1, with TRBD2 matching over 11 bases. With V trimmed by 3 bases and J by 7 bases, 11 bases remained unmatched. The CDR3 contains 17 residues. Germline V CDR1 and CDR2: LGHNA, YSLEER.

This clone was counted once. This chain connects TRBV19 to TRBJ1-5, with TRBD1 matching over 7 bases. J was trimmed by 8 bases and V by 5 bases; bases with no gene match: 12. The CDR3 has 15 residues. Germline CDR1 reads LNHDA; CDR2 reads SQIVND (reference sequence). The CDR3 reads CASSSLGGRGEPQHF. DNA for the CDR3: TGTGCCAGTAGTTCCTTGGGGGGCAGGGGGGAGCCCCAGCATTTT.

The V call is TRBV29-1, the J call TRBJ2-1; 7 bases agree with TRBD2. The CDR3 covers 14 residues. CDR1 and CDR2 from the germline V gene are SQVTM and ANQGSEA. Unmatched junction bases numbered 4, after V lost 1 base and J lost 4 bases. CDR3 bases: TGCAGCGTTGAAGGAAGCGGGGAGTACAATGAGCAGTTCTTC. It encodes CSVEGSGEYNEQFF.

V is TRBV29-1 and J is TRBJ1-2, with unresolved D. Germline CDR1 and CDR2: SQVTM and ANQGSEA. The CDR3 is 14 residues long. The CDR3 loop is CTYFPRDRDYGYTF. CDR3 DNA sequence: TGCACCTACTTCCCGAGGGATCGGGACTATGGCTACACCTTC.

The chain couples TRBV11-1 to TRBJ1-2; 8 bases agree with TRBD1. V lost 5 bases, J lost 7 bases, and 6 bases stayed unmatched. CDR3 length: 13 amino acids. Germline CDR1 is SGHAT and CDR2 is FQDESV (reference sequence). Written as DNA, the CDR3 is TGTGCCAGCAGCCCGGGACAGGCCTCTGGCTACACCTTC. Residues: CASSPGQASGYTF.

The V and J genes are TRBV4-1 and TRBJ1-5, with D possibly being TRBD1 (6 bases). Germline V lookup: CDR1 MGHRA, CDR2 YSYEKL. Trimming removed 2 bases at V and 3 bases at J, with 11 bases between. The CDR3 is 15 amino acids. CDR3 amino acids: CASSQTGLNNQPQHF. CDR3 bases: TGCGCCAGCAGCCAAACAGGGCTGAACAATCAGCCCCAGCATTTT.

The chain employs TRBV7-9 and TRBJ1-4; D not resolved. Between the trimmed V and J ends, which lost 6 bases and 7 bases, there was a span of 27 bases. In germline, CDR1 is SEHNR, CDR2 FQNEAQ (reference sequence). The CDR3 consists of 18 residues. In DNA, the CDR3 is TGTGCCAGCAGGACTACAAGGCTTCGCAGCGAAACGGGTGAAAAACTGTTTTTT. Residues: CASRTTRLRSETGEKLFF.

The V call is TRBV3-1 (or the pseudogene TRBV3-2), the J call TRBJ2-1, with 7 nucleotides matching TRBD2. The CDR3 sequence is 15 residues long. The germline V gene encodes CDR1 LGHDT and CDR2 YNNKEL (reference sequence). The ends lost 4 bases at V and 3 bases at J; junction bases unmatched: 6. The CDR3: CASSRSAGIYNEQFF. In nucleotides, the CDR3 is TGTGCCAGCAGCCGGTCAGCGGGAATCTACAATGAGCAGTTCTTC.

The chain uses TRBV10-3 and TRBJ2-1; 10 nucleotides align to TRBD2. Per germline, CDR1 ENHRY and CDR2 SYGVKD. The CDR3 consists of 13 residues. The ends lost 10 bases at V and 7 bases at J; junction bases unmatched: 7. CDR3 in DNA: TGTGCCACCATAGCGGGAGGTAGAAATGAGCAGTTCTTC. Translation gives CATIAGGRNEQFF.

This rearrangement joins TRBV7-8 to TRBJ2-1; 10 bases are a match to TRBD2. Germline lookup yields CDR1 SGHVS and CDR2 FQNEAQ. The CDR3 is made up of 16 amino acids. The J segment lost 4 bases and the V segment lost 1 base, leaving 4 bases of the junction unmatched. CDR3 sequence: CASSLVAGGRYNEQFF. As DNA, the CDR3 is TGTGCCAGCAGCTTAGTAGCGGGGGGACGGTACAATGAGCAGTTCTTC.

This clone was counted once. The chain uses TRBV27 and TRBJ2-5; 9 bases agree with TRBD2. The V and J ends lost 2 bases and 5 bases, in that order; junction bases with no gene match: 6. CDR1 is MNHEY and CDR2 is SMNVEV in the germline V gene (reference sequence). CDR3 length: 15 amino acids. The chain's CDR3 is CASSLRWTSVETQYF. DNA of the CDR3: TGTGCCAGCAGTTTACGCTGGACTAGCGTTGAGACCCAGTACTTC.

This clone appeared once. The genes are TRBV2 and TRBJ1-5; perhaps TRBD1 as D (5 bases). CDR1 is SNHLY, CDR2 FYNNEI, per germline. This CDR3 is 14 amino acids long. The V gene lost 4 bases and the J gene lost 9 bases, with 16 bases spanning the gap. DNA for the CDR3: TGTGCCAGCAGTGTCAACAGGTCCTTGCGGCCCCAGCATTTT. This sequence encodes CASSVNRSLRPQHF.

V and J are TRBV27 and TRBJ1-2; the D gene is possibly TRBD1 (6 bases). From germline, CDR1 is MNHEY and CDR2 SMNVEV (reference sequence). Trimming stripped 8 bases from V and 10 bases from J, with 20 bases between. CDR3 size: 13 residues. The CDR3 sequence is CASAASRGFAYTF. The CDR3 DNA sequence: TGTGCCAGCGCCGCAAGCAGGGGATTCGCCTACACCTTC.

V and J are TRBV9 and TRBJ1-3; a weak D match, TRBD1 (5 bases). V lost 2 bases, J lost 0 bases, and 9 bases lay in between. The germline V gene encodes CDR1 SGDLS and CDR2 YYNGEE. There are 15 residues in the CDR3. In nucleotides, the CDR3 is TGTGCCAGCAGCGTTGGACAAGTCTCTGGAAACACCATATATTTT. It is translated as CASSVGQVSGNTIYF.

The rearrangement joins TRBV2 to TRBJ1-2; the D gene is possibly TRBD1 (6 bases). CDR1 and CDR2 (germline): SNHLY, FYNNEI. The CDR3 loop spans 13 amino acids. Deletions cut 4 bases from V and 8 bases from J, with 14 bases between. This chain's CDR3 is CASSAQGSGGYTF. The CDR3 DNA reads TGTGCCAGCAGTGCCCAGGGGTCGGGAGGCTACACCTTC.

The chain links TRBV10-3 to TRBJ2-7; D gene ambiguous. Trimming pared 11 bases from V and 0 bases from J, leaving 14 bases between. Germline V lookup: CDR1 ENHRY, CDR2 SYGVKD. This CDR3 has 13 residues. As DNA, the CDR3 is TGTGCCCTTCGCGGCGACGCCTCCTACGAGCAGTACTTC. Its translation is CALRGDASYEQYF.

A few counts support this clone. The CDR3 region is CASSRFGQGNVNQPQHF. As DNA, the CDR3 is TGCGCCAGCAGCCGGTTCGGACAGGGCAATGTCAATCAGCCCCAGCATTTT. V gene TRBV4-1 combines with J gene TRBJ1-5; 8 nucleotides match TRBD1. The CDR3 extends over 17 amino acids. Germline CDR1 and CDR2: MGHRA and YSYEKL. Unmatched junction bases numbered 11, after V lost 4 bases and J lost 3 bases.

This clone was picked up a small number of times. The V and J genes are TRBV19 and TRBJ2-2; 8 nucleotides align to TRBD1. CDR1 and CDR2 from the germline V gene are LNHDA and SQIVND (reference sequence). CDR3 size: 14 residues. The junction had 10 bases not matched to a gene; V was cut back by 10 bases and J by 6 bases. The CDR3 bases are TGTGCCACCCAGGGCATACAGGGGGCCGGGGAGCTGTTTTTT. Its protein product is CATQGIQGAGELFF.

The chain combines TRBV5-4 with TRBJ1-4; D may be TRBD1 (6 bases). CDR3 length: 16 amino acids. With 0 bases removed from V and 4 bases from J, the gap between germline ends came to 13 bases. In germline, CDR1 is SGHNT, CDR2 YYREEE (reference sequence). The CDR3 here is CASSLGLGASNEKLFF. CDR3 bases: TGTGCCAGCAGCTTGGGTTTGGGGGCTAGTAATGAAAAACTGTTTTTT.

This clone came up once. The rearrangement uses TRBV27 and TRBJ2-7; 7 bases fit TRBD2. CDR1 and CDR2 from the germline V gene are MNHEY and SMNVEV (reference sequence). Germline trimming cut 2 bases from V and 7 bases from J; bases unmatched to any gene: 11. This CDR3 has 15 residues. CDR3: CASSLGASGLMEQYF. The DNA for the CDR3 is TGTGCCAGCAGTTTAGGGGCTAGCGGTCTAATGGAGCAGTACTTC.